This section outlines one T cell receptor (beta chain) sequence together with its context. The target antigen is unknown. Germline CDR1 MNHEY, CDR2 SMNVEV (reference sequence). This CDR3 has 14 amino acids. The V gene end was trimmed by 1 base and the J gene end by 7 bases; junction bases not matched to a gene: 3. The source of the sample is a study of T cell responses to AZD1222 COVID-19 vaccine. The study, taken as a whole, reports: Most donors were white British, females outnumbered males, and clonal diversity was possibly underestimated. Of spike-specific TCRs, nearly half reportedly target regions left unmutated in variants.

Sequencing was performed with immunoSEQ multiplex PCR; in TCRdb, only in-frame clones are kept and a portion is missing. The sample has over 130,000 clones; 75% to 95% are singletons. The sequence was obtained from an adult who received the AZD1222 COVID-19 vaccine. Sample: peripheral blood, taken 28 days after the second AZD1222 dose. This sequence joins TRBV27 and TRBJ2-1, with 8 bases fitting TRBD1. The CDR3 DNA reads TGTGCCAGCAGTTTATTGGGGACAGGAAATGAGCAGTTCTTC. The encoded protein is CASSLLGTGNEQFF.